What follows are 10 T cell receptor beta chains derived from one specimen sequenced in a study of T cells in Graves' hyperthyroidism and ophthalmopathy. RNA transcripts were the template for amplifying TCR beta CDR3 regions. Using the HTBI primer set, a first-round RT-PCR was run on the TCR CDR3. TCRdb analysed the multiplex PCR reads with MiXCR anew, one entry per CDR3 protein. The data show nearly 600,000 distinct CDR3 sequences, approximately 15% seen once. The material sequenced was blood. The source of these receptors is a woman in her twenties or thirties with Graves' hyperthyroidism that later progressed to Graves' ophthalmopathy.

The CDR3 region is CASSNRDRGADTQYF. The CDR3, as DNA: TGCGCCAGCAGCAACCGGGACAGGGGCGCAGATACGCAGTATTTT. The chain uses TRBV5-1 and TRBJ2-3; 10 nucleotides agree with TRBD1. Germline trimming cut 4 bases from V and 4 bases from J; bases unmatched to any gene: 6. The CDR3 is 15 residues long. Germline CDR1 reads SGHRS; CDR2 reads YFSETQ. Combining the CDR3 with reference TRBV5-1 and TRBJ2-3 gives the whole variable domain KAGVTQTPRYLIKTRGQQVTLSCSPISGHRSVSWYQQTPGQGLQFLFEYFSETQRNKGNFPGRFSGRQFSNSRSEMNVSTLELGDSALYLCASSNRDRGADTQYFGPGTRLTVL.

This clonotype appeared many times. This sequence joins TRBV19 and TRBJ2-3; 8 bases agree with TRBD1. This CDR3 has 16 residues. V lost 7 bases and J lost 2; bases outside the gene matches: 11. Germline CDR1 LNHDA, CDR2 SQIVND (reference sequence). CDR3 nucleotides: TGTGCCAGTAAACTTCTGCCGGGACAGGCCACAGATACGCAGTATTTT. Amino acid sequence: CASKLLPGQATDTQYF.

This clonotype appeared many times. The chain couples TRBV28 to TRBJ2-2; weak D call: TRBD2 (6 bases). Per the germline V gene, CDR1 is MDHEN and CDR2 is SYDVKM. This CDR3 region has 13 residues. The V gene lost 8 bases and the J gene lost 4 bases, with 11 bases spanning the gap. The CDR3 is CASRRGGTGELFF. The CDR3, as DNA: TGTGCCAGCCGGCGGGGTGGCACCGGGGAGCTGTTTTTT.

With regard to this clonotype: With a much larger clone just one base away, this may be a read error. V gene TRBV6-5 combines with J gene TRBJ1-5; tentative D call: TRBD1 (5 bases). CDR1 MNHEY and CDR2 SVGAGI come from the germline V gene. This CDR3 is 13 amino acids long. The CDR3 DNA follows: TGTGCCAACAGTTACCCCGGGGGTCAGCCCCAGCATTTT. This codes for CANSYPGGQPQHF.

Many counts were recorded for this clonotype. This rearrangement joins TRBV7-9 to TRBJ2-1; tentatively, D is TRBD1 or TRBD2 (6 bases each). The CDR3 is 16 residues long. Between the trimmed V and J ends, which lost 7 bases and 7 bases, there was a span of 23 bases. Germline CDR1 is SEHNR and CDR2 is FQNEAQ (reference sequence). The CDR3 loop reads CASTSKGGVLGNEQFF. CDR3 DNA sequence: TGTGCCAGCACCTCCAAGGGGGGTGTTCTGGGAAATGAGCAGTTCTTC.

This clonotype was observed at least ten times. The chain joins TRBV20-1 to TRBJ2-3, with D hard to call. With 3 bases removed from V and 4 bases from J, the gap between germline ends came to 8 bases. The CDR3 consists of 12 residues. Germline CDR1 reads DFQATT; CDR2 reads SNEGSKA (reference sequence). CDR3 bases: TGCAGTGCTAGGGCCCCCTCAGATACGCAGTATTTT. It encodes CSARAPSDTQYF.

The J gene is TRBJ2-3, the V gene TRBV29-1; either TRBD1 or TRBD2 may fit D (6 bases each). Germline lookup yields CDR1 SQVTM and CDR2 ANQGSEA. Trimming stripped 4 bases from V and 2 bases from J, with 19 bases between. There are 16 residues in the CDR3. CDR3 loop: CSVGDLGGLLTDTQYF. DNA of the CDR3: TGCAGCGTTGGAGACCTGGGGGGCTTACTCACAGATACGCAGTATTTT.

The V and J genes are TRBV6-1 and TRBJ2-1; 8 bases line up with TRBD1. The CDR3 spans 15 residues. Unmatched junction bases numbered 8, after V lost 2 bases and J lost 8 bases. The germline V gene has CDR1 MNHNS and CDR2 SASEGT. Here the CDR3 reads CASSELGTGRDEQFF. The CDR3 coding sequence is TGTGCCAGCAGTGAATTGGGGACAGGTAGGGATGAGCAGTTCTTC.

The sample holds a few counts of this clonotype. The rearrangement joins TRBV14 to TRBJ2-1, with 9 bases aligning to TRBD1. The CDR3 is 15 amino acids. V lost 1 base to trimming and J lost 9 bases; unmatched junction nucleotides: 7. Germline V gene sequence: CDR1 SGHDN, CDR2 FVKESK. The CDR3 region has the DNA TGTGCCAGCAGCCAAGCGGTAGGACAGGGGATTGAGCAGTTCTTC. Translating gives CASSQAVGQGIEQFF.

This clonotype showed up many times. The gene calls are TRBV30 and TRBJ2-7, with TRBD2 matching 7 bases. CDR1 and CDR2 (germline): GTSNPN, SVGIG (reference sequence). The CDR3 runs to 14 residues. Trimming cost V 1 base and J 3 bases; bases outside gene matches: 6. CDR3 in amino acids: CAWSGGGTFYEQYF. CDR3 sequence (DNA): TGTGCCTGGAGTGGGGGGGGGACTTTCTACGAGCAGTACTTC.